In its sample, the clone carrying this T cell receptor beta chain was seen a few times. This specimen comes from a study of blood T cell repertoires in COVID-19. In the study overall: Nucleic acid was either cDNA or gDNA, and it came from T cells, B-cell-depleted T cells, or PBMCs.

Profiled with immunoSEQ multiplex PCR; TCRdb holds only in-frame clones, not every one. Of under 90,000 clones listed, about 70% are singletons. The sample consisted of peripheral blood. The sequence came from a man in his fifties with active or convalescent COVID-19.

CDR3 bases: TGTGCCACACATGGAGGACAGGGGACCAGCAATCAGCCCCAGCATTTT. Protein: CATHGGQGTSNQPQHF. J is TRBJ1-5 and V is TRBV19, with 9 positions matching TRBD1. The J segment lost 1 base and the V segment lost 10 bases, leaving 11 bases of the junction unmatched. Germline-derived CDR1 and CDR2 are LNHDA and SQIVND (reference sequence). This CDR3 has 16 amino acids. Based on the CDR3 plus reference TRBV19 and TRBJ1-5, the full variable domain is DGGITQSPKYLFRKEGQNVTLSCEQNLNHDAMYWYRQDPGQGLRLIYYSQIVNDFQKGDIAEGYSVSREKKESFPLTVTSAQKNPTAFYLCATHGGQGTSNQPQHFGDGTRLSIL.